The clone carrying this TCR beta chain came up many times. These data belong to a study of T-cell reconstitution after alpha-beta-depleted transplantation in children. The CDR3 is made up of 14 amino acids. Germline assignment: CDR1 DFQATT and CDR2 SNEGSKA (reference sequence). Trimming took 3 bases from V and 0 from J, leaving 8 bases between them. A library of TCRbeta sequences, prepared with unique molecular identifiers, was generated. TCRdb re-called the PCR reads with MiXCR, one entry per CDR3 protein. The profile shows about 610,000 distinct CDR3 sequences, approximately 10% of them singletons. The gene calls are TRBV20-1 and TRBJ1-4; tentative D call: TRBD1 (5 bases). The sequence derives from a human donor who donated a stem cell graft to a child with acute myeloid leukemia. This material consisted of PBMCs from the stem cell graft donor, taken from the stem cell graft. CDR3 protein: CSASRQPTNEKLFF. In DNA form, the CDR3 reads TGCAGTGCTAGCAGACAGCCAACTAATGAAAAACTGTTTTTT.